The next 27 T cell receptor beta chains were all read from a single sample in a study of shared clonotypes between healthy human individuals. TCRdb keeps only in-frame clones here, not all; method: immunoSEQ multiplex PCR. Among hundreds of thousands of clones listed, 74% were seen once. The source material was memory CD4+ T cells sorted from blood. Subset noted: CD45RA-negative fraction. These TCRs come from a woman in her twenties or thirties in good health.

The chain links TRBV10-1 to TRBJ2-2; D possibly corresponds to TRBD2 (5 bases). The CDR3 is 16 residues long. Germline CDR1 WNHNN, CDR2 SYGVQD (reference sequence). V was trimmed by 0 bases and J by 4 bases, leaving 12 bases between them. The DNA of the CDR3 is TGCGCCAGCAGTGAGTCGAGAGGGCTACTCACCGGGGAGCTGTTTTTT. Its protein is CASSESRGLLTGELFF.

The V and J genes are TRBV2 and TRBJ1-3; D may be TRBD1 (5 bases). Per the germline V gene, CDR1 is SNHLY and CDR2 is FYNNEI. The CDR3 runs 15 residues. Trimming removed 8 bases from V and 1 base from J, with 15 bases in between. Written as DNA, the CDR3 is TGTGCCAGCCGGCCAGGGAGTTGGTCTGGAAACACCATATATTTT. Translation gives CASRPGSWSGNTIYF.

The rearrangement uses TRBV21-1 and TRBJ1-2; TRBD1, the table's D call, lacks a check against the DNA. TRBV21-1 is tagged as a pseudogene. The length of the CDR3 is 17 residues. The CDR3 bases are TGTGCCAGCAGCAAAGTGGCAGGGGTAACCTTCCCATATGGCTACACCTTC. Amino acids: CASSKVAGVTFPYGYTF.

Concerning this clone: Within the sample, other DNA sequences also encode this same CDR3. The chain carries TRBV15 and TRBJ1-3; TRBD1 might be the D (5 bases). CDR1 and CDR2 (germline): LNHNV, YYDKDF (reference sequence). The CDR3 runs to 15 residues. V gave up 0 bases and J gave up 1 base, with 7 bases separating them. CDR3 sequence reads: CATSRDRGSGNTIYF. The CDR3, as DNA: TGTGCCACCAGCAGAGATCGGGGGTCTGGAAACACCATATATTTT.

The chain recombines TRBV14 with TRBJ1-1, with D maybe TRBD1 (5 bases). The CDR3 totals 14 residues. Trimming took off 4 bases at V and 5 bases at J, with 14 bases between the two ends. Germline V gene sequence: CDR1 SGHDN, CDR2 FVKESK. CDR3 coding DNA: TGTGCCAGCAGCCTAAGGCGGGGGTCTACTGAAGCTTTCTTT. As protein: CASSLRRGSTEAFF.

This clone was detected once. The chain carries TRBV27 and TRBJ2-7; 7 nucleotides agree with TRBD2. This CDR3 comprises 14 residues. Germline V CDR1 and CDR2: MNHEY, SMNVEV (reference sequence). The V segment lost 3 bases and the J segment 2 bases; nucleotides outside the gene matches: 4. The CDR3 DNA follows: TGTGCCAGCAGTTTGGGAGGGACTCCCTACGAGCAGTACTTC. Its translation is CASSLGGTPYEQYF.

V gene TRBV15 combines with J gene TRBJ2-1, with TRBD2 identical over 10 bases. After removal of 1 base from V and 4 bases from J, the junction contained 4 bases not matched to a gene. Looked up from germline, CDR1 is LNHNV and CDR2 is YYDKDF (reference sequence). This CDR3 is built from 16 residues. The CDR3 nucleotides are TGTGCCACCAGCAGAGGGATACTAGCGGGATACAATGAGCAGTTCTTC. Residues: CATSRGILAGYNEQFF.

The rearrangement links TRBV29-1 to TRBJ1-5; 7 bases align to TRBD1. From germline, CDR1 is SQVTM and CDR2 ANQGSEA. The ends lost 4 bases at V and 7 bases at J; junction bases unmatched: 7. The CDR3 has 13 residues. CDR3 nucleotide sequence: TGCAGCGTTGGACAGGGCCAGGGCCAGCCCCAGCATTTT. Amino acids: CSVGQGQGQPQHF.

This sequence joins TRBV5-8 and TRBJ2-5; perhaps TRBD2 as D (6 bases). The CDR3 contains 15 residues. CDR1 and CDR2 (germline): SGHTS, YDEGEE. V was trimmed by 0 bases and J by 3 bases, leaving 12 bases between them. The CDR3 region is CASSLGTSGEETQYF. DNA for the CDR3: TGTGCCAGCAGCTTGGGTACTTCGGGGGAAGAGACCCAGTACTTC.

The chain links TRBV7-2 to TRBJ1-1; D is uncertain. Germline V gene data show CDR1 as SGHTA and CDR2 as FQGNSA. The germline V and J ends were trimmed by 5 bases and 4 bases, with 14 bases remaining between them. CDR3 length: 14 amino acids. The CDR3 here is CASSPQWSITEAFF. CDR3 coding DNA: TGTGCCAGCAGCCCCCAGTGGAGTATCACTGAAGCTTTCTTT. The full variable domain, completed using reference TRBV7-2 and TRBJ1-1, is GAGVSQSPSNKVTEKGKDVELRCDPISGHTALYWYRQSLGQGLEFLIYFQGNSAPDKSGLPSDRFSAERTGGSVSTLTIQRTQQEDSAVYLCASSPQWSITEAFFGQGTRLTVV.

A few counts support this clone. This chain links TRBV28 with TRBJ2-3; tentatively, D is TRBD1 (7 bases). Germline assignment: CDR1 MDHEN and CDR2 SYDVKM. V was pared by 5 bases and J by 2 bases, with 20 bases between. The CDR3 runs to 17 residues. The CDR3 here is CASSTGVRDFYTDTQYF. CDR3 nucleotide sequence: TGTGCCAGCAGTACAGGGGTGAGGGACTTTTACACAGATACGCAGTATTTT.

CDR3 amino acids: CASSPDREAEKLFF. CDR3 nucleotide sequence: TGTGCCAGCAGTCCCGACAGGGAGGCGGAAAAACTGTTTTTT. The rearrangement links TRBV25-1 to TRBJ1-4, with 7 bases identical to TRBD1. The V gene end was trimmed by 5 bases and the J gene end by 8 bases; junction bases not matched to a gene: 8. Germline loops: CDR1 MGHDK, CDR2 SYGVNS. The CDR3 runs to 14 residues.

This clone has only one observation. The CDR3 sequence is CASSPILLTGSGTDTQYF. The CDR3 DNA reads as TGTGCCAGCTCACCTATACTACTGACGGGAAGCGGCACAGATACGCAGTATTTT. The V gene is TRBV18, the J gene TRBJ2-3; TRBD2 is a possible D gene (5 bases). This CDR3 comprises 18 residues. V dropped 3 bases and J dropped 1 base, with 20 bases sitting between them. Germline values: CDR1 KGHSH, CDR2 LQKENI.

As to this clone: A read error is the likely source, as a far larger clone sits one nucleotide away. The same CDR3 can be traced to other DNA sequences in this sample. The CDR3 loop is CASSPVGVGGGELFF. The CDR3 bases are TGTGCCAGCAGCCCAGTCGGCGTTGGGGGCGGGGAGTTGTTTTTT. The chain has TRBV28 and TRBJ2-2; D assignment may be TRBD1 or TRBD2 (6 bases each). The CDR3 consists of 15 residues. Germline CDR1 is MDHEN and CDR2 is SYDVKM.

The rearrangement uses TRBV28 and TRBJ1-5, with a tentative D call TRBD1 (6 bases). V lost 3 bases to trimming and J lost 2 bases, with 14 bases between them. This CDR3 has 16 residues. Germline values: CDR1 MDHEN, CDR2 SYDVKM. The CDR3 DNA follows: TGTGCCAGCAGTTTTGGGGGGGGCGCGGGCAATCAGCCCCAGCATTTT. This encodes CASSFGGGAGNQPQHF.

This clone was counted at least ten times. V is TRBV5-8 and J is TRBJ1-3; TRBD1 might be the D (5 bases). The length of the CDR3 is 17 residues. V shed 1 base and J shed 0 bases, with 14 bases lying between them. Germline V CDR1 and CDR2: SGHTS, YDEGEE. CDR3 nucleotide sequence: TGTGCCAGCAGCTTGACAACCGGGACGGACTCTGGAAACACCATATATTTT. Translating it yields CASSLTTGTDSGNTIYF.

This chain links TRBV29-1 with TRBJ1-1, with TRBD1 matching over 9 bases. The CDR3 runs to 13 residues. V lost 6 bases to trimming and J lost 3 bases; unmatched junction nucleotides: 5. Per germline, CDR1 SQVTM and CDR2 ANQGSEA. The CDR3 sequence is CSVGTGWDTEAFF. The CDR3 DNA is TGCAGCGTAGGGACAGGGTGGGACACTGAAGCTTTCTTT.

This CDR3 reads CASSLDRGREAFF. The CDR3 region has the DNA TGTGCCAGCAGCTTGGACAGGGGCAGGGAAGCTTTCTTT. V and J are TRBV7-2 and TRBJ1-1, with 9 bases matching TRBD1. V was clipped by 3 bases and J by 8 bases; unmatched bases: 4. Germline values: CDR1 SGHTA, CDR2 FQGNSA. CDR3 length: 13 amino acids. Drawing the rest from reference TRBV7-2 and TRBJ1-1, the complete variable domain is GAGVSQSPSNKVTEKGKDVELRCDPISGHTALYWYRQSLGQGLEFLIYFQGNSAPDKSGLPSDRFSAERTGGSVSTLTIQRTQQEDSAVYLCASSLDRGREAFFGQGTRLTVV.

This clone has more than one count but fewer than ten. The chain couples TRBV25-1 to TRBJ1-4; TRBD1 matches 10 bases. This CDR3 has 16 amino acids. J was trimmed by 5 bases and V by 4 bases; bases with no gene match: 7. Germline-derived CDR1 and CDR2 are MGHDK and SYGVNS. The CDR3 nucleotides read TGTGCCAGCAGTGGCGGACAGGGGGGATTAAATGAAAAACTGTTTTTT. Its translation: CASSGGQGGLNEKLFF.

On this clone itself: A much more abundant neighbour one base away suggests this may be a read error. Within the sample, other DNA sequences also encode this same CDR3. This chain uses TRBV5-1 with TRBJ2-1; 12 bases are shared with TRBD2. This CDR3 has 14 amino acids. V lost 4 bases to trimming and J lost 7 bases; unmatched junction nucleotides: 3. CDR1 and CDR2 (germline): SGHRS, YFSETQ. CDR3 in DNA: TGCGCCAGCAGCCACGGGACTAGCGGGAATGAGCAGTTCTTC. Translating gives CASSHGTSGNEQFF.

The chain has TRBV5-1 and TRBJ2-1; 12 bases fit TRBD1. The CDR3 has 15 residues. With V trimmed by 3 bases and J by 6 bases, 4 bases remained unmatched. Germline CDR1 and CDR2: SGHRS and YFSETQ. The CDR3 DNA sequence: TGCGCCAGCAGCTACGGGACAGGGGGCGTCAATGAGCAGTTCTTC. The encoded protein is CASSYGTGGVNEQFF.

Ten or more counts support this clone. V gene TRBV5-6 combines with J gene TRBJ2-7; D ambiguous. The CDR3 contains 14 residues. Germline V gene data show CDR1 as SGHDT and CDR2 as YYEEEE. The ends were cut back, 4 bases at V and 0 bases at J, with 11 bases in the middle. The CDR3 protein is CASSTKVRSYEQYF. DNA of the CDR3: TGTGCCAGCAGCACGAAGGTTCGCTCCTACGAGCAGTACTTC.

This clone has more than one count but fewer than ten. The rearrangement links TRBV2 to TRBJ2-5, with TRBD2 matching 11 bases. The V and J ends lost 4 bases and 5 bases, in that order; junction bases with no gene match: 6. The CDR3 is 15 amino acids. The germline gives CDR1 SNHLY, CDR2 FYNNEI. CDR3 residues: CASSGLAGIRETQYF. CDR3 DNA: TGTGCCAGCAGTGGACTAGCGGGAATACGGGAGACCCAGTACTTC.

This clone was picked up one time. The chain carries TRBV6-1 and TRBJ2-5, with 10 bases that match TRBD1. V trimming: 9 bases; J trimming: 4 bases; junction bases outside the gene matches: 11. The CDR3 totals 15 residues. Germline V lookup: CDR1 MNHNS, CDR2 SASEGT. The DNA of the CDR3 is TGTGCCAGTGACAGGGGGCGGGTCGTGGGAGAGACCCAGTACTTC. This codes for CASDRGRVVGETQYF.

This clone has more than one count but fewer than ten. V usage is TRBV28 and J usage is TRBJ2-5; 7 bases align to TRBD2. V lost 3 bases to trimming and J lost 5 bases; unmatched junction nucleotides: 15. CDR1 and CDR2 (germline): MDHEN, SYDVKM. This CDR3 region has 17 residues. The chain's CDR3 is CASSFGGAGLLGETQYF. As DNA, the CDR3 is TGTGCCAGCAGTTTTGGTGGAGCGGGGCTCCTCGGGGAGACCCAGTACTTC.

The chain joins TRBV28 to TRBJ2-2, with 7 nucleotides matching TRBD2. Germline V gene sequence: CDR1 MDHEN, CDR2 SYDVKM. The CDR3 has 15 residues. Losses at the gene ends were 3 bases for V and 4 bases for J; bases not matched to a gene: 5. As DNA, the CDR3 is TGTGCCAGCAGTTTTGACAGCGGGGCCACCGGGGAGCTGTTTTTT. Amino acids: CASSFDSGATGELFF. Variable domain in full (rest from reference TRBV28 and TRBJ2-2): DVKVTQSSRYLVKRTGEKVFLECVQDMDHENMFWYRQDPGLGLRLIYFSYDVKMKEKGDIPEGYSVSREKKERFSLILESASTNQTSMYLCASSFDSGATGELFFGEGSRLTVL.

A few counts support this clone. This chain uses TRBV6-1 with TRBJ1-5; unclear D gene. This CDR3 comprises 13 residues. Trimming pared 3 bases from V and 7 bases from J, leaving 10 bases between. From germline, CDR1 is MNHNS and CDR2 SASEGT. The CDR3 region is CASSEIREQPQHF. As DNA, the CDR3 is TGTGCCAGCAGTGAGATCCGAGAACAGCCCCAGCATTTT.